Each of the 30 T cell receptor beta chains below was sequenced from the same sample in a study of T cell responses to AZD1222 COVID-19 vaccine. Data came from immunoSEQ multiplex PCR; TCRdb stores just in-frame clones and leaves some out. This sample has 20,000 to 25,000 clones, with about 88% found just once. This material consisted of peripheral blood, taken 28 days after the second AZD1222 dose. Receptors were obtained from an adult who received the AZD1222 COVID-19 vaccine.

This chain connects TRBV16 to TRBJ1-1, with 10 bases fitting TRBD1. The CDR3 contains 14 residues. V shed 6 bases and J 3 bases; nucleotides not matched to a gene: 4. Looked up from germline, CDR1 is KGHSY and CDR2 is FQNENV. The CDR3 is CASSPGQGYTEAFF. CDR3 nucleotides: TGTGCCAGCAGTCCGGGACAGGGGTACACTGAAGCTTTCTTT.

The chain recombines TRBV19 with TRBJ1-1, with 8 nucleotides matching TRBD1. Germline CDR1 is LNHDA and CDR2 is SQIVND (reference sequence). The CDR3 covers 13 residues. Trimming cost V 5 bases and J 5 bases; bases outside gene matches: 4. CDR3 coding DNA: TGTGCCAGTAGTCCAGGGACAGGTACTGAAGCTTTCTTT. This translates into CASSPGTGTEAFF.

The chain couples TRBV5-1 to TRBJ1-4, with TRBD1 identical over 8 bases. Germline V gene data show CDR1 as SGHRS and CDR2 as YFSETQ. V was pared by 4 bases and J by 6 bases, with 8 bases of the junction left unmatched. The CDR3 totals 15 residues. CDR3 sequence reads: CASSAGTGPDEKLFF. In DNA, the CDR3 is TGCGCCAGCAGCGCGGGGACAGGACCCGATGAAAAACTGTTTTTT.

The V and J genes are TRBV15 and TRBJ1-5, with 7 nucleotides matching TRBD1. With 1 base clipped from V and 5 bases from J, the junction kept 5 bases outside the gene matches. The CDR3 consists of 15 residues. The germline CDR1 and CDR2 sequences are LNHNV and YYDKDF (reference sequence). The CDR3 nucleotides read TGTGCCACCAGCAGAGGAGGGGGCCCGTATCAGCCCCAGCATTTT. Its translation: CATSRGGGPYQPQHF.

This chain connects TRBV29-1 to TRBJ2-5; 13 bases are a match to TRBD2. Germline CDR1 and CDR2: SQVTM and ANQGSEA. V gave up 8 bases and J gave up 5 bases; unmatched junction bases: 8. The CDR3 spans 14 residues. CDR3 DNA sequence: TGCAGCACCTCCACTAGCGGGAGGGGGGAGACCCAGTACTTC. Its translation: CSTSTSGRGETQYF.

V and J are TRBV6-4 and TRBJ2-1; 7 positions match TRBD2. The length of the CDR3 is 14 residues. V was pared by 4 bases and J by 2 bases, with 2 bases of the junction left unmatched. Germline V gene data show CDR1 as MRHNA and CDR2 as SNTAGT. CDR3 in amino acids: CASSASGTYNEQFF. In DNA form, the CDR3 reads TGTGCCAGCAGTGCTAGCGGTACCTACAATGAGCAGTTCTTC.

CDR3 region: CASSFYLGDYEQYF. Written as DNA, the CDR3 is TGTGCCAGCAGTTTCTATTTGGGGGATTACGAGCAGTACTTC. The V gene is TRBV28, the J gene TRBJ2-7; D assignment may be TRBD1 or TRBD2 (5 bases each). Trimming removed 3 bases from V and 4 bases from J, with 13 bases in between. This CDR3 spans 14 amino acids. From germline, CDR1 is MDHEN and CDR2 SYDVKM.

The chain carries TRBV6-8 and TRBJ2-7; D unresolved. Germline V CDR1 and CDR2: MNHGY, SAAAGT. The CDR3 is 12 residues long. V was clipped by 3 bases and J by 6 bases, with 9 bases between them. The CDR3 nucleotides are TGTGCCAGCAGTTATATTCGGCTCGAGCAGTACTTC. This translates into CASSYIRLEQYF.

J is TRBJ2-5 and V is TRBV6-6, with D perhaps matching TRBD2 (6 bases). The germline gives CDR1 MNHNY, CDR2 SVGAGI (reference sequence). The CDR3 length is 14 residues. Trimming took off 2 bases at V and 7 bases at J, with 14 bases between the two ends. The CDR3: CASSYPEGPWTQYF. The DNA of the CDR3 is TGTGCCAGCAGTTACCCGGAGGGCCCATGGACCCAGTACTTC.

The rearrangement links TRBV5-1 to TRBJ2-3; 11 bases fit TRBD1. Germline-derived CDR1 and CDR2 are SGHRS and YFSETQ. This CDR3 spans 17 amino acids. After removal of 4 bases from V and 0 bases from J, the junction contained 7 bases not matched to a gene. In nucleotides, the CDR3 is TGCGCCAGCAGCCCTAGGACAGGGGGCCTTAGCACAGATACGCAGTATTTT. Translating gives CASSPRTGGLSTDTQYF.

This chain joins TRBV5-8 and TRBJ2-3; 9 nucleotides align to TRBD2. J lost 1 base, V lost 7 bases, and 7 bases had no gene match. This CDR3 comprises 15 residues. CDR1 is SGHTS, CDR2 YDEGEE, per germline. The CDR3 DNA is TGTGCCAGCCTCCTAGCGGGACTCGGCACAGATACGCAGTATTTT. Its protein is CASLLAGLGTDTQYF.

The chain carries TRBV19 and TRBJ1-6, with D hard to call. Deletions cut 6 bases from V and 0 bases from J, with 12 bases between. Looked up from germline, CDR1 is LNHDA and CDR2 is SQIVND (reference sequence). The length of the CDR3 is 16 residues. DNA for the CDR3: TGTGCCAGTAGAGAAAGAGGGAGCTCCTATAATTCACCCCTCCACTTT. It translates to CASRERGSSYNSPLHF.

The gene calls are TRBV27 and TRBJ2-2, with 9 nucleotides matching TRBD1. Trimming at V came to 10 bases and at J to 0 bases, leaving 12 bases not matched to a gene. The CDR3 loop spans 17 amino acids. Germline CDR1 reads MNHEY; CDR2 reads SMNVEV (reference sequence). Written as DNA, the CDR3 is TGTGCCACCAGACGCCACGGACAGGGGACGAACACCGGGGAGCTGTTTTTT. Encoded protein: CATRRHGQGTNTGELFF.

The rearrangement joins TRBV3-1 (or the pseudogene TRBV3-2) to TRBJ2-7; tentative D call: TRBD1 (7 bases). CDR3 length: 15 residues. From germline, CDR1 is LGHDT and CDR2 YNNKEL (reference sequence). Trimming removed 0 bases at V and 6 bases at J, with 15 bases between. The CDR3 region has the DNA TGTGCCAGCAGCCAAGACGCAATCCAGGGGGGCGAGCAGTACTTC. Protein: CASSQDAIQGGEQYF.

The table lists this clone with a few counts. V usage is TRBV28 and J usage is TRBJ1-1, with TRBD1 identical over 7 bases. The CDR3 has 16 residues. CDR1 MDHEN and CDR2 SYDVKM come from the germline V gene. V gave up 6 bases and J gave up 0 bases; unmatched junction bases: 10. DNA for the CDR3: TGTGCCAGCAGGGCTGACGGGGGACAGCTGAACACTGAAGCTTTCTTT. This translates into CASRADGGQLNTEAFF.

The chain couples TRBV30 to TRBJ2-3; D may match TRBD1 or TRBD2 (5 bases each). Germline CDR1 GTSNPN, CDR2 SVGIG (reference sequence). This CDR3 comprises 15 residues. Trimming shortened V by 2 bases and J by 4 bases, and 16 bases separated the two germline ends. CDR3 region: CAWSPPWGSADTQYF. The CDR3 DNA sequence: TGTGCCTGGAGTCCCCCATGGGGGAGCGCAGATACGCAGTATTTT.

This clone was observed a single time. The chain uses TRBV5-8 and TRBJ2-7; the D is unclear. The CDR3 is 11 residues long. Trimming pared 4 bases from V and 2 bases from J, leaving 4 bases between. CDR1 is SGHTS, CDR2 YDEGEE, per germline. Here the CDR3 DNA reads TGTGCCAGCAGCCGCCCCTACGAGCAGTACTTC. Translation: CASSRPYEQYF.

This rearrangement joins TRBV9 to TRBJ2-3, with 8 bases lining up with TRBD2. With V trimmed by 2 bases and J by 2 bases, 1 base remained unmatched. The CDR3 contains 14 residues. CDR1 SGDLS and CDR2 YYNGEE come from the germline V gene. CDR3 in amino acids: CASSVRGDTDTQYF. The DNA for the CDR3 is TGTGCCAGCAGCGTGCGGGGGGACACAGATACGCAGTATTTT.

V is TRBV6-5 and J is TRBJ2-5, with 8 bases lining up with TRBD2. Looked up from germline, CDR1 is MNHEY and CDR2 is SVGAGI. Trimming took 7 bases from V and 2 from J; bases not matched to a gene: 6. This CDR3 has 14 residues. The CDR3 bases are TGTGCCAGCACCCCGGGGGGGCTACAAGAGACCCAGTACTTC. It is translated as CASTPGGLQETQYF.

The chain couples TRBV4-2 to TRBJ2-7; D might be TRBD1 or TRBD2, each matching 7 bases. This CDR3 is built from 17 residues. CDR1 LGHNA and CDR2 YNFKEQ come from the germline V gene. V was pared by 4 bases and J by 1 base, with 20 bases between. CDR3 amino acids: CASSPGGVASASYEQYF. DNA of the CDR3: TGTGCCAGCAGCCCAGGGGGGGTCGCTAGCGCTTCCTACGAGCAGTACTTC.

This chain uses TRBV13 with TRBJ2-7, with D tentatively TRBD1 or TRBD2 (5 bases each). V lost 2 bases to trimming and J lost 4 bases, with 12 bases between them. Looked up from germline, CDR1 is PRHDT and CDR2 is FYEKMQ (reference sequence). The CDR3 contains 14 residues. The CDR3 reads CASSLWGRGYEQYF. The CDR3 nucleotides are TGTGCCAGCAGCTTATGGGGCCGGGGTTACGAGCAGTACTTC.

The table lists this clone with a count of one. The chain carries TRBV6-6 and TRBJ2-3, with D tentatively TRBD2 (6 bases). V lost 0 bases to trimming and J lost 5 bases, with 15 bases between them. The CDR3 contains 16 residues. The V gene's germline CDR1 is MNHNY and CDR2 SVGAGI (reference sequence). CDR3 in DNA: TGTGCCAGCAGTTACTCGGGTCAGGGAGGTGTAGATACGCAGTATTTT. It encodes CASSYSGQGGVDTQYF.

This chain joins TRBV28 and TRBJ2-1; 10 bases align to TRBD1. Germline V lookup: CDR1 MDHEN, CDR2 SYDVKM. The CDR3 length is 16 residues. Trimming took 4 bases from V and 3 from J; bases not matched to a gene: 6. DNA for the CDR3: TGTGCCAGCAGTTACGGACAGGGGGAGAACTACAATGAGCAGTTCTTC. As protein: CASSYGQGENYNEQFF.

The chain combines TRBV30 with TRBJ2-3; 11 bases line up with TRBD2. V lost 3 bases, J lost 4 bases, and 6 bases stayed unmatched. Germline lookup yields CDR1 GTSNPN and CDR2 SVGIG (reference sequence). CDR3 length: 15 residues. The CDR3 DNA is TGTGCCTGGAGAGAAGCTAGCGGGGGGTCAGATACGCAGTATTTT. Translation gives CAWREASGGSDTQYF. The whole variable domain, filled in from reference TRBV30 and TRBJ2-3, reads SQTIHQWPATLVQPVGSPLSLECTVEGTSNPNLYWYRQAAGRGLQLLFYSVGIGQISSEVPQNLSASRPQDRQFILSSKKLLLSDSGFYLCAWREASGGSDTQYFGPGTRLTVL.

This rearrangement joins TRBV5-1 to TRBJ2-7; 7 positions match TRBD1. Germline CDR1 reads SGHRS; CDR2 reads YFSETQ. After removal of 5 bases from V and 5 bases from J, the junction contained 7 bases not matched to a gene. The CDR3 consists of 13 residues. The DNA for the CDR3 is TGCGCCAGCAGGATCGGGACAGATGACGAGCAGTACTTC. Translating gives CASRIGTDDEQYF.

The rearrangement uses TRBV23-1 and TRBJ1-1, with TRBD1 matching over 8 bases. TRBV23-1 is assigned to the ORF class and has an uncertain function. J gave up 9 bases and V 0 bases, and 12 bases lay outside the gene matches. The CDR3 spans 16 residues. In DNA form, the CDR3 reads TGCGCCAGCAGTCAATCAGGTCCAGGGGGCCCCGTAAAAGCTTTCTTT. Translated: CASSQSGPGGPVKAFF.

The chain links TRBV29-1 to TRBJ1-1; 9 bases are a match to TRBD1. The CDR3 has 12 amino acids. The V gene end was trimmed by 5 bases and the J gene end by 5 bases; junction bases not matched to a gene: 3. The germline V gene has CDR1 SQVTM and CDR2 ANQGSEA. The CDR3 DNA follows: TGCAGCGTTACAGGGGGCGGGACTGAAGCTTTCTTT. Amino acids: CSVTGGGTEAFF.

V usage is TRBV2 and J usage is TRBJ2-5; a weak D match, TRBD2 (6 bases). V shed 5 bases and J shed 2 bases, with 15 bases lying between them. The germline V gene encodes CDR1 SNHLY and CDR2 FYNNEI. CDR3 length: 15 residues. CDR3 coding DNA: TGTGCCAGCAGTCGAATGACTAGTACTCAAGAGACCCAGTACTTC. Amino acids: CASSRMTSTQETQYF.

The rearrangement joins TRBV12-3 or TRBV12-4 to TRBJ1-5, with 8 bases identical to TRBD1. CDR3 length: 13 residues. V trimming: 5 bases; J trimming: 6 bases; junction bases outside the gene matches: 3. DNA for the CDR3: TGTGCCAGCAGTGACAGGGGTGGTCAGCCCCAGCATTTT. This translates into CASSDRGGQPQHF.

CDR3 nucleotides: TGTGCCACCAGAGGCGGGAGCGCCTACAATGAGCAGTTCTTC. Protein product: CATRGGSAYNEQFF. The chain is built from TRBV15 and TRBJ2-1; 7 positions match TRBD2. The CDR3 is 14 amino acids. Germline CDR1 and CDR2: LNHNV and YYDKDF (reference sequence). Germline trimming cut 6 bases from V and 2 bases from J; bases unmatched to any gene: 4. The whole variable domain, filled in from reference TRBV15 and TRBJ2-1, reads DAMVIQNPRYQVTQFGKPVTLSCSQTLNHNVMYWYQQKSSQAPKLLFHYYDKDFNNEADTPDNFQSRRPNTSFCFLDIRSPGLGDTAMYLCATRGGSAYNEQFFGPGTRLTVL.